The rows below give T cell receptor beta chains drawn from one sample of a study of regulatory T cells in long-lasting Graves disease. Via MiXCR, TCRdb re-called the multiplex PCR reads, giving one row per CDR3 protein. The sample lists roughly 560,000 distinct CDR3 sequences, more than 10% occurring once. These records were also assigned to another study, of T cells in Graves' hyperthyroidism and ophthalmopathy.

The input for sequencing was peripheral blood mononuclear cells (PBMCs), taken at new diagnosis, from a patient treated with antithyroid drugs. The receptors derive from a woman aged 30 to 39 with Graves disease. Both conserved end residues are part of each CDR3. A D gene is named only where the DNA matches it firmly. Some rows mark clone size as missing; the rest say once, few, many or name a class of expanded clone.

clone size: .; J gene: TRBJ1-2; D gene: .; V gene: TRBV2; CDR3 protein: CASRDAGGYTF; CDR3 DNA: TGTGCCAGCAGAGACGCGGGGGGCTACACCTTC
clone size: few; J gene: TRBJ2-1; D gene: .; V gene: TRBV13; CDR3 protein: CASSLTLRVSEQFF; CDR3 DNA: TGTGCCAGCAGCTTAACCCTGCGGGTAAGTGAGCAGTTCTTC
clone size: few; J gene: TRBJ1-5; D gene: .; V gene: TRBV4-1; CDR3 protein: CASSQEGVSNQPQHF; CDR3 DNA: TGCGCCAGCAGCCAAGAGGGCGTAAGCAATCAGCCCCAGCATTTT
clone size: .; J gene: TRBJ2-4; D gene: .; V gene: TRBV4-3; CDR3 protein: CASSIVGQPIQYF; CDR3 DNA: TGCGCCAGCAGTATCGTTGGGCAGCCTATTCAGTACTTC
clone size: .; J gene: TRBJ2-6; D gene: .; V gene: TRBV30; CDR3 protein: CALNSGANVLTF; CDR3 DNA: TGCGCCCTAAACTCTGGGGCCAACGTCCTGACTTTC
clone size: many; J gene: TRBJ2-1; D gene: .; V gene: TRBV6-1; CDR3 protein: CASSYGREQFF; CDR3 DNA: TGTGCCAGCAGTTACGGGCGTGAGCAGTTCTTC
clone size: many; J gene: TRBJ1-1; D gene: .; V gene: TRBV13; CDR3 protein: CASSPLPGWMNTEAFF; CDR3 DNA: TGTGCCAGCAGCCCCCTCCCAGGGTGGATGAACACTGAAGCTTTCTTT
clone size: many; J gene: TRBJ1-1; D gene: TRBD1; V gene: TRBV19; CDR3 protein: CASSIGRGFRPNTEAFF; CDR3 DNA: TGTGCCAGTAGTATCGGCAGGGGGTTTCGCCCGAACACTGAAGCTTTCTTT
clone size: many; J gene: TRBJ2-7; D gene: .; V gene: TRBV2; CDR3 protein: CASSDQGSSYEQYF; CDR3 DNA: TGTGCCAGCAGTGATCAGGGTAGCTCCTACGAGCAGTACTTC
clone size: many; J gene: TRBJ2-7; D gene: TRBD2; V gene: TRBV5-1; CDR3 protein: CASSLLRGATYEQYF; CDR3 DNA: TGCGCCAGCAGCTTGTTGCGGGGGGCAACCTACGAGCAGTACTTC
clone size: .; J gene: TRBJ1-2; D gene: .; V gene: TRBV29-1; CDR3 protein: CSVRRGSDIGYTF; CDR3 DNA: TGCAGCGTTAGGCGGGGTTCGGATATCGGCTACACCTTC
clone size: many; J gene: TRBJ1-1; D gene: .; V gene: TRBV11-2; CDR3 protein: CASSLSSTEAFF; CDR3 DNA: TGTGCCAGCAGCTTAAGCAGCACTGAAGCTTTCTTT
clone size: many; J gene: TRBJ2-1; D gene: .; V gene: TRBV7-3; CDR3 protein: CASSSRASPSGEQFF; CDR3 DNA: TGTGCCAGCAGTTCCCGGGCTAGCCCGAGCGGTGAGCAGTTCTTC
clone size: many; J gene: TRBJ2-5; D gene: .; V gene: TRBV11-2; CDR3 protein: CASSSDRKETQYF; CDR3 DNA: TGTGCCAGCAGCTCGGACAGAAAAGAGACCCAGTACTTC
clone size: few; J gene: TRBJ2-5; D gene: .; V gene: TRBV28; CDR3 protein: CASSLPGPGETQYF; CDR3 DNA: TGTGCCAGCAGTTTACCGGGCCCAGGAGAGACCCAGTACTTC